The clone carrying this T cell receptor beta chain occurred a few times. Its target is not known. This sample stems from a study of blood T cells in healthy people across ages. Overall study results and limits: Naive and antigen-experienced cells could not be conclusively compared, given unsorted PBMCs. Higher naive T cell percentage went strongly together with higher TCR beta diversity.

It was with a sample-barcoded 5' primer and a J-beta primer mix that a second PCR of roughly 7 to 11 cycles was run. TCRdb fed the 5' RACE reads into MiXCR, producing one record per CDR3 protein. Seen here are roughly 1.5 million distinct CDR3 sequences, around 40% observed once, and the top ten hold about 4%. Germline V gene sequence: CDR1 LGHDT, CDR2 YNNKEL (reference sequence). The CDR3 runs to 16 residues. Trimming took off 5 bases at V and 0 bases at J, with 14 bases between the two ends. The chain employs TRBV3-1 and TRBJ2-1; the D gene is possibly TRBD1 (6 bases). The TCR sequence derives from a woman aged 18-30 years in good health. Input material: blood. The CDR3 DNA is TGTGCCAGCAGCACCGGACAGTTTAACTCCTACAATGAGCAGTTCTTC. Translating it yields CASSTGQFNSYNEQFF.